Listed below are T cell receptor beta chains from one sample, sequenced in a study of CD8 T cells in ankylosing spondylitis. TCRdb independently ran MiXCR on the 5' RACE reads; one entry per CDR3 protein. The profile shows 150,000 or so distinct CDR3 sequences, just over 9.5% of them singletons. Specimen: blood, either unsorted or a sorted T cell fraction (not recorded which). The receptors shown here come from a female donor with ankylosing spondylitis or in good health (not recorded which). Both conserved end residues are part of each CDR3. A D gene is named only where the DNA matches it firmly. Where a row states a size, it is once, few, many or the class of an expanded clone; other rows omit it.

abundance: .
d_gene: .
j_gene: TRBJ1-1
v_gene: TRBV7-2
CDR3nt: TGTGCCAGCAGCTTAGTAGGTGGGCAGCGGTCGAACACTGAAGCTTTCTTT
CDR3aa: CASSLVGGQRSNTEAFF

abundance: few
d_gene: .
j_gene: TRBJ2-3
v_gene: TRBV4-3
CDR3nt: TGCGCCAGCAGCCAAGACGCTTCTAGCACAGATACGCAGTATTTT
CDR3aa: CASSQDASSTDTQYF

abundance: .
d_gene: .
j_gene: TRBJ2-3
v_gene: TRBV4-1
CDR3nt: TGCGCCAGCAGCCAAGGGGGGAGGAGGGCAGATACGCAGTATTTT
CDR3aa: CASSQGGRRADTQYF

abundance: many
d_gene: TRBD1
j_gene: TRBJ1-1
v_gene: TRBV7-6
CDR3nt: TGTGCCAGCAGCTTATCCCAGGACAGGGGGGACACTGAAGCTTTCTTT
CDR3aa: CASSLSQDRGDTEAFF

abundance: few
d_gene: .
j_gene: TRBJ1-5
v_gene: TRBV20-1
CDR3nt: TGCAGTGCTGCACAGGGTATGGAGCCCCAGCATTTT
CDR3aa: CSAAQGMEPQHF

abundance: .
d_gene: TRBD2
j_gene: TRBJ2-2
v_gene: TRBV11-2
CDR3nt: TGTGCCAGCAGCTTTGCGGGAGGGCCGACCGGGGAGCTGTTTTTT
CDR3aa: CASSFAGGPTGELFF

abundance: .
d_gene: .
j_gene: TRBJ2-7
v_gene: TRBV27
CDR3nt: TGTGCCAGCAGTTTATCCAATACCTACGAGCAGTACTTC
CDR3aa: CASSLSNTYEQYF

abundance: few
d_gene: .
j_gene: TRBJ2-1
v_gene: TRBV30
CDR3nt: TGTGCCTGGGGTGGAGGCTACAATGAGCAGTTCTTC
CDR3aa: CAWGGGYNEQFF

abundance: .
d_gene: .
j_gene: TRBJ1-2
v_gene: TRBV15
CDR3nt: TGTGCCACCAGCAGACGGCTAGGAGAGGCTAGGGAAGGCTACACCTTC
CDR3aa: CATSRRLGEAREGYTF

abundance: few
d_gene: .
j_gene: TRBJ2-1
v_gene: TRBV2
CDR3nt: TGTGCCATTTACGCGAACAATGAGCAGTTCTTC
CDR3aa: CAIYANNEQFF

abundance: many
d_gene: .
j_gene: TRBJ2-3
v_gene: TRBV20-1
CDR3nt: TGCAGTGCTAGAGACCTCGACGTCCTGGATACGCAGTATTTT
CDR3aa: CSARDLDVLDTQYF

abundance: few
d_gene: .
j_gene: TRBJ2-1
v_gene: TRBV6-5
CDR3nt: TGTGCCAGCAGTTACTCCCCTGGATCCGGGAATGAGCAGTTCTTC
CDR3aa: CASSYSPGSGNEQFF

abundance: .
d_gene: TRBD1
j_gene: TRBJ1-1
v_gene: TRBV25-1
CDR3nt: TGTGCCACCCGGACAGGGACCCACACTGAAGCTTTCTTT
CDR3aa: CATRTGTHTEAFF

abundance: few
d_gene: .
j_gene: TRBJ1-5
v_gene: TRBV27
CDR3nt: TGTGCCAGCAGTTCCGGGACACTTAGGTTCGATCAGCCCCAGCATTTT
CDR3aa: CASSSGTLRFDQPQHF

abundance: many
d_gene: TRBD2
j_gene: TRBJ2-3
v_gene: TRBV7-3
CDR3nt: TGTGCCAGCAGCTTAACCGCGGGAGGAGATACGCAGTATTTT
CDR3aa: CASSLTAGGDTQYF

abundance: few
d_gene: .
j_gene: TRBJ2-7
v_gene: TRBV6-1
CDR3nt: TGTGCCAGCACCACGAACGCAGGATCCTACGAGCAGTACTTC
CDR3aa: CASTTNAGSYEQYF

abundance: few
d_gene: TRBD2
j_gene: TRBJ2-7
v_gene: TRBV20-1
CDR3nt: TGCAGTGCTAGAGACTACCAGCCTAGCGGGATTAGCGAGCAGTACTTC
CDR3aa: CSARDYQPSGISEQYF

abundance: few
d_gene: TRBD2
j_gene: TRBJ2-3
v_gene: TRBV7-9
CDR3nt: TGTGCCAGCAGCCCCACTAGCGGGAGCCCTCCAGATACGCAGTATTTT
CDR3aa: CASSPTSGSPPDTQYF

abundance: few
d_gene: .
j_gene: TRBJ1-1
v_gene: TRBV5-6
CDR3nt: TGTGCCAGCAGCGGCGGACATCCCAACACTGAAGCTTTCTTT
CDR3aa: CASSGGHPNTEAFF

abundance: many
d_gene: .
j_gene: TRBJ2-1
v_gene: TRBV12-3/TRBV12-4
CDR3nt: TGTGCCAGCAGTTTCACTAGCTACAATGAGCAGTTCTTC
CDR3aa: CASSFTSYNEQFF

abundance: few
d_gene: TRBD1
j_gene: TRBJ1-6
v_gene: TRBV20-1
CDR3nt: TGCAGTGCACAGACAGGGGCGATCAATTCACCCCTCCACTTT
CDR3aa: CSAQTGAINSPLHF

abundance: many
d_gene: .
j_gene: TRBJ2-5
v_gene: TRBV7-9
CDR3nt: TGTGCCAGCAGCTTACCCGCAGGGGAAGAGACCCAGTACTTC
CDR3aa: CASSLPAGEETQYF

abundance: .
d_gene: TRBD1
j_gene: TRBJ2-3
v_gene: TRBV6-2/TRBV6-3
CDR3nt: TGTGCCAGCAGTACGGACAGGGGGATCGCAGATACGCAGTATTTT
CDR3aa: CASSTDRGIADTQYF

abundance: .
d_gene: .
j_gene: TRBJ2-1
v_gene: TRBV6-1
CDR3nt: TGTGCCAGCAGTGAACCGGGGGACAATGAGCAGTTCTTC
CDR3aa: CASSEPGDNEQFF

abundance: few
d_gene: TRBD2
j_gene: TRBJ2-7
v_gene: TRBV9
CDR3nt: TGTGCCAGCAGCGTCGGGACTAGCGGGATGGACGAGCAGTACTTC
CDR3aa: CASSVGTSGMDEQYF

abundance: .
d_gene: .
j_gene: TRBJ2-2
v_gene: TRBV7-7
CDR3nt: TGTGCCAGCAGTCCCGGGTCCCCAGGGACCGGGGAGCTGTTTTTT
CDR3aa: CASSPGSPGTGELFF

abundance: many
d_gene: TRBD2
j_gene: TRBJ2-7
v_gene: TRBV4-2
CDR3nt: TGTGCCAGCAGCCAAGGAGGACTAGCGGGAGCGAATACCTACGAGCAGTACTTC
CDR3aa: CASSQGGLAGANTYEQYF

abundance: .
d_gene: TRBD2
j_gene: TRBJ2-1
v_gene: TRBV5-6
CDR3nt: TGTGCCAGCAGACCCACAGCGGGAGGGAAGGAGCAGTTCTTC
CDR3aa: CASRPTAGGKEQFF

abundance: .
d_gene: TRBD2
j_gene: TRBJ2-7
v_gene: TRBV5-6
CDR3nt: TGTGCCAGCAGCTCCTTGACTAGCGGGGGTACGAAGCAGTACTTC
CDR3aa: CASSSLTSGGTKQYF

abundance: few
d_gene: .
j_gene: TRBJ1-6
v_gene: TRBV7-8
CDR3nt: TGTGCCAGCAGTTATGGACAGCCGAGCTCCTATAATTCACCCCTCCACTTT
CDR3aa: CASSYGQPSSYNSPLHF

abundance: many
d_gene: .
j_gene: TRBJ2-1
v_gene: TRBV4-3
CDR3nt: TGCGCCAGCAGCCAAGAGGGAATTCCATACGATGAGCAGTTCTTC
CDR3aa: CASSQEGIPYDEQFF

abundance: few
d_gene: TRBD1
j_gene: TRBJ1-1
v_gene: TRBV2
CDR3nt: TGTGCCAGCAGTTCAGGGGGTAGGGATGGGAGAACTGAAGCTTTCTTT
CDR3aa: CASSSGGRDGRTEAFF

abundance: many
d_gene: .
j_gene: TRBJ1-5
v_gene: TRBV5-6
CDR3nt: TGTGCCAGCAGCCCTAGCCCTAATCAGCCCCAGCATTTT
CDR3aa: CASSPSPNQPQHF

abundance: few
d_gene: .
j_gene: TRBJ1-2
v_gene: TRBV6-2/TRBV6-3
CDR3nt: TGTGCCAGCAGTTACGGGGTGCATGGCTACACCTTC
CDR3aa: CASSYGVHGYTF

abundance: .
d_gene: .
j_gene: TRBJ2-1
v_gene: TRBV7-6
CDR3nt: TGTGCCAGCAGCTCCACCCCTGCTGGGCCCAACAATGAGCAGTTCTTC
CDR3aa: CASSSTPAGPNNEQFF

abundance: .
d_gene: .
j_gene: TRBJ1-2
v_gene: TRBV6-5
CDR3nt: TGTGCCAGCAGTTACTCCCGGGGCCACATGGGAGGCTACACCTTC
CDR3aa: CASSYSRGHMGGYTF

abundance: .
d_gene: TRBD2
j_gene: TRBJ2-1
v_gene: TRBV5-5
CDR3nt: TGTGCCAGCAGCTTGTGGGGGGGGTATAGGGGTGAGCAGTTCTTC
CDR3aa: CASSLWGGYRGEQFF

abundance: few
d_gene: TRBD1
j_gene: TRBJ2-6
v_gene: TRBV27
CDR3nt: TGTGCCAGCACCCCGTTAGGGGGCCTCTCTGGGGCCAACGTCCTGACTTTC
CDR3aa: CASTPLGGLSGANVLTF

abundance: .
d_gene: .
j_gene: TRBJ2-1
v_gene: TRBV5-4
CDR3nt: TGTGCCAGCACCGCACCGGGGGCCACCCCTTACAATGAGCAGTTCTTC
CDR3aa: CASTAPGATPYNEQFF

abundance: .
d_gene: .
j_gene: TRBJ1-2
v_gene: TRBV27
CDR3nt: TGTGCCAGCAGTTTATCGTTCAGAGTTGACCTTAACTATGGCTACACCTTC
CDR3aa: CASSLSFRVDLNYGYTF

abundance: few
d_gene: TRBD1
j_gene: TRBJ2-3
v_gene: TRBV12-3/TRBV12-4
CDR3nt: TGTGCCAGCAGTTTAATCGCGGCAGGGGGTATTCAGGATACGCAGTATTTT
CDR3aa: CASSLIAAGGIQDTQYF

abundance: few
d_gene: .
j_gene: TRBJ1-2
v_gene: TRBV14
CDR3nt: TGTGCCAGCAGCCCGGGACGGGGCTATGGCTACACCTTC
CDR3aa: CASSPGRGYGYTF

abundance: few
d_gene: TRBD2
j_gene: TRBJ2-2
v_gene: TRBV5-1
CDR3nt: TGCGCCAGCAGCCCTAGAACTAGCGGGACCTACACCGGGGAGCTGTTTTTT
CDR3aa: CASSPRTSGTYTGELFF

abundance: few
d_gene: TRBD2
j_gene: TRBJ2-1
v_gene: TRBV12-5
CDR3nt: TGTGCTAGTGGTTTGTCGGGAGGGCCTAATGAGCAGTTCTTC
CDR3aa: CASGLSGGPNEQFF

abundance: .
d_gene: .
j_gene: TRBJ2-1
v_gene: TRBV30
CDR3nt: TGTGCCTGGAGTGTCTCGAACAATGAGCAGTTCTTC
CDR3aa: CAWSVSNNEQFF

abundance: .
d_gene: TRBD1
j_gene: TRBJ2-7
v_gene: TRBV7-2
CDR3nt: TGTGCCAGCAGGCCCGAGGGACAGTCCTACGAGCAGTACTTC
CDR3aa: CASRPEGQSYEQYF

abundance: .
d_gene: TRBD2
j_gene: TRBJ2-7
v_gene: TRBV15
CDR3nt: TGTGCCACCAGTGCTAGCGGGGCCCTTTTAAACTACGAGCAGTACTTC
CDR3aa: CATSASGALLNYEQYF

abundance: many
d_gene: .
j_gene: TRBJ2-5
v_gene: TRBV7-9
CDR3nt: TGTGCCAGCAGCCTCGTTGGCAGGCAAGAGACCCAGTACTTC
CDR3aa: CASSLVGRQETQYF

abundance: many
d_gene: .
j_gene: TRBJ2-1
v_gene: TRBV4-2
CDR3nt: TGTGCCAGCAGCCAAGATAGTGGCAGAGGCAATGAGCAGTTCTTC
CDR3aa: CASSQDSGRGNEQFF

abundance: few
d_gene: .
j_gene: TRBJ2-7
v_gene: TRBV30
CDR3nt: TGTGCCTGGACGCGTGAGAGTGGGGATCAGCAGTACTTC
CDR3aa: CAWTRESGDQQYF

abundance: many
d_gene: .
j_gene: TRBJ2-5
v_gene: TRBV7-9
CDR3nt: TGTGCCAGCAGACAAAACCAGGGGTCAGGGGAGACCCAGTACTTC
CDR3aa: CASRQNQGSGETQYF